This T cell receptor beta chain stems from a study of cytomegalovirus exposure and HLA in healthy donors. Study-wide results and caveats: TCR beta sequences reportedly predicted the HLA-A and HLA-B alleles of most subjects accurately. The classifier was said to identify cytomegalovirus status with high specificity and sensitivity.

As concerns this clone: Its antigen is undetermined.

The PCR had 60 Vbeta and 13 Jbeta primers. Produced via immunoSEQ multiplex PCR; TCRdb's table is partial and in-frame only. The sample totals about 200,000 clones. This receptor was obtained from a boy between 10 and 17 years old in good health and CMV-seronegative. Sequences were obtained from PBMCs.

Written as DNA, the CDR3 is TGTGCCAGCAGTTCCCTCTACGAGCAGTACTTC. It codes for CASSSLYEQYF. V and J are TRBV28 and TRBJ2-7; no firm D call. Trimming cost V 4 bases and J 3 bases, with 4 bases left between them. Germline lookup yields CDR1 MDHEN and CDR2 SYDVKM. The CDR3 is 11 residues long.